One sample yielded the 17 T cell receptor beta chains listed below, sequenced in a study of ipilimumab plus nivolumab after autologous stem cell transplantation. Libraries were prepared by immunoSEQ multiplex PCR; TCRdb keeps only in-frame clonotypes and omits some of them. The data show about 83,000 clones, 83% seen once. This specimen was PBMCs, taken in a trial of ipilimumab plus nivolumab as post-transplant consolidation. The receptors were gathered from a male donor with diffuse large B-cell lymphoma.

The rearrangement uses TRBV2 and TRBJ1-2; D remains ambiguous. This CDR3 spans 12 amino acids. Deletions cut 6 bases from V and 8 bases from J, with 13 bases between. Germline CDR1 reads SNHLY; CDR2 reads FYNNEI. The CDR3 DNA reads as TGTGCCAGCAGCCTGACGGACCAAGGCTACACCTTC. It translates to CASSLTDQGYTF.

As DNA, the CDR3 is TGTGCCAGCAGCGGGACGGTGATTTCTGGGGCCAACGTCCTGACTTTC. It codes for CASSGTVISGANVLTF. The chain has TRBV21-1 and TRBJ2-6. TRBV21-1 counts as a pseudogene. There are 16 residues in the CDR3.

The J gene is TRBJ1-2, the V gene TRBV7-2, with D uncertain. CDR1 and CDR2 from the germline V gene are SGHTA and FQGNSA. Trimming removed 2 bases from V and 5 bases from J, with 12 bases in between. There are 14 residues in the CDR3. For the CDR3, the DNA is TGTGCCAGCAGCTTATATGGGTCGAGGTATGGCTACACCTTC. It is translated as CASSLYGSRYGYTF.

J is TRBJ2-3 and V is TRBV12-2. TRBV12-2 is listed as a pseudogene. There are 12 residues in the CDR3. DNA of the CDR3: TGTGCAAGTCGCTTAGTGACAGATACGCAGTATTTT. Protein sequence: CASRLVTDTQYF.

This clone has more than one count but fewer than ten. The chain links TRBV5-1 to TRBJ1-2; 9 nucleotides line up with TRBD1. This CDR3 is built from 15 residues. Trimming took 1 base from V and 4 from J; bases not matched to a gene: 5. The germline CDR1 and CDR2 sequences are SGHRS and YFSETQ. The CDR3 region has the DNA TGCGCCAGCAGCTTGCAAACGGGACAGGGCTATGGCTACACCTTC. Its translation: CASSLQTGQGYGYTF.

The J gene is TRBJ2-3, the V gene TRBV6-5, with 7 nucleotides matching TRBD2. This CDR3 has 14 amino acids. The germline V gene has CDR1 MNHEY and CDR2 SVGAGI. V dropped 2 bases and J dropped 6; count of bases not matched to a gene: 5. The CDR3 reads CASSYSQGGDTQYF. CDR3 nucleotides: TGTGCCAGCAGTTACAGTCAGGGAGGGGATACGCAGTATTTT.

V is TRBV9 and J is TRBJ2-3; D ambiguous. The CDR3 has 13 residues. V lost 0 bases and J lost 6, with 8 bases in between. Per the germline V gene, CDR1 is SGDLS and CDR2 is YYNGEE. In DNA, the CDR3 is TGTGCCAGCAGCGTAGAGGTTGCCGATACGCAGTATTTT. Amino acid sequence: CASSVEVADTQYF.

The chain couples TRBV9 to TRBJ2-3; TRBD1 or TRBD2 may be the D gene (6 bases each). Germline values: CDR1 SGDLS, CDR2 YYNGEE. Trimming removed 4 bases at V and 1 base at J, with 13 bases between. The CDR3 covers 15 residues. The CDR3: CASSPRGRGTDTQYF. The CDR3 DNA follows: TGTGCCAGCAGCCCCCGGGGGCGTGGCACAGATACGCAGTATTTT. Full variable domain (remainder filled in from reference TRBV9 and TRBJ2-3): DSGVTQTPKHLITATGQRVTLRCSPRSGDLSVYWYQQSLDQGLQFLIQYYNGEERAKGNILERFSAQQFPDLHSELNLSSLELGDSALYFCASSPRGRGTDTQYFGPGTRLTVL.

This chain connects TRBV4-1 to TRBJ1-4; TRBD1 is a possible D gene (5 bases). The CDR3 has 15 residues. From germline, CDR1 is MGHRA and CDR2 YSYEKL. The ends were cut back, 1 base at V and 14 bases at J, with 20 bases in the middle. In DNA form, the CDR3 reads TGCGCCAGCAGCCAAGCTGAACAGGCCCAGGTCGGGCTGTTTTTT. It encodes CASSQAEQAQVGLFF.

The V call is TRBV7-9, the J call TRBJ2-7; a possible D gene is TRBD1 (6 bases). The germline V gene encodes CDR1 SEHNR and CDR2 FQNEAQ (reference sequence). Trimming took off 1 base at V and 3 bases at J, with 10 bases between the two ends. The CDR3 extends over 14 amino acids. CDR3 sequence: CASSLGDRIYEQYF. The CDR3 DNA reads as TGTGCCAGCAGCTTAGGCGACAGGATCTACGAGCAGTACTTC.

This clone was seen just once. V gene TRBV7-9 combines with J gene TRBJ1-1; D may be TRBD1 (5 bases). CDR1 is SEHNR, CDR2 FQNEAQ, per germline (reference sequence). This CDR3 region has 13 residues. Trimming took 5 bases from V and 0 from J, leaving 7 bases between them. The CDR3, as DNA: TGTGCCAGCAGCCCAGGGTTGAACACTGAAGCTTTCTTT. Translation: CASSPGLNTEAFF.

The rearrangement joins TRBV7-2 to TRBJ1-2; D is unclear. Germline CDR1 is SGHTA and CDR2 is FQGNSA. The CDR3 is 14 amino acids. The V end was cut by 5 bases, the J end by 0 bases, with 10 bases between. The CDR3, as DNA: TGTGCCAGCAGCGCAGGACGGGCTAACTATGGCTACACCTTC. Protein: CASSAGRANYGYTF.

This clone was seen more than once but under ten times. This chain links TRBV5-1 with TRBJ2-6; D unclear. Per the germline V gene, CDR1 is SGHRS and CDR2 is YFSETQ. V lost 0 bases to trimming and J lost 0 bases, with 13 bases between them. The length of the CDR3 is 18 residues. CDR3 sequence reads: CASSLGPTASSGANVLTF. Here the CDR3 DNA reads TGCGCCAGCAGCTTGGGTCCAACCGCGAGCTCTGGGGCCAACGTCCTGACTTTC.

This chain connects TRBV7-2 to TRBJ2-6, with D unclear. The germline V and J ends were trimmed by 1 base and 0 bases, with 7 bases remaining between them. CDR1 is SGHTA and CDR2 is FQGNSA in the germline V gene. This CDR3 comprises 16 residues. The CDR3 here is CASSLERISGANVLTF. CDR3 nucleotides: TGTGCCAGCAGCTTAGAACGTATCTCTGGGGCCAACGTCCTGACTTTC.

Turning to this clone: A junction end diverges from the germline sequence, so it may reflect a read error. The chain is built from TRBV7-7 and TRBJ2-3; 7 positions agree with TRBD2. Per the germline V gene, CDR1 is SSHAT and CDR2 is FNYEAQ (reference sequence). This CDR3 contains 15 residues. CDR3 in amino acids: CASSLGLAGTDTQYF. Written as DNA, the CDR3 is TGTGCTAGCAGCTTAGGCCTAGCGGGCACAGATACGCAGTATTTT.

CDR3 DNA sequence: TGTGCCAGCAGACGTAGAGAGACCCAGTACTTC. Translating it yields CASRRRETQYF. The V gene is TRBV6-6, the J gene TRBJ2-5; D gene unclear. The CDR3 is 11 residues long. The germline CDR1 and CDR2 sequences are MNHNY and SVGAGI (reference sequence). V was cut by 6 bases and J by 4 bases, with 6 bases left in between.

This clone has more than one count but fewer than ten. The gene calls are TRBV21-1 and TRBJ2-5; the table's D call, TRBD2, was not checked against the DNA. TRBV21-1 is tagged as a pseudogene. This CDR3 is built from 12 residues. The CDR3 region has the DNA TGTGCCACCAGGCGGGTTTGGGAGACCCAGTACTTC. Its protein is CATRRVWETQYF.